Each of the 20 T cell receptor beta chains below was sequenced from the same sample in a study of T cell responses to AZD1222 COVID-19 vaccine (dated by TCRdb to the early 2020s). The sample's time point label, in plain terms: baseline before first vaccination. Libraries were built with the immunoSEQ multiplex PCR assay. This is the immuneACCESS table as TCRdb keeps it, with only in-frame sequences that have V and J called. A part of the clones is gone; compared with another copy, unresolved V genes explain less than half, and the rest is unexplained. This sample comprises about 120,000 clones, more than 65% of them detected only once. Around 9.9% of the sample is held by the ten biggest clonotypes. Sequenced here: peripheral blood, sampled on day 0 of AZD1222 vaccination. These receptors originate from an adult in good health.

The chain carries TRBV27 and TRBJ1-1; D gene unclear. Trimming took 5 bases from V and 3 from J, leaving 13 bases between them. The germline V gene has CDR1 MNHEY and CDR2 SMNVEV (reference sequence). The length of the CDR3 is 14 residues. CDR3 coding DNA: TGTGCCAGCAGTCCCTTCTCAGGACACACTGAAGCTTTCTTT. Protein sequence: CASSPFSGHTEAFF.

Only a few counts were recorded for this clone. The chain is built from TRBV5-4 and TRBJ2-5, with 7 nucleotides matching TRBD1. The CDR3 sequence is 13 residues long. Germline CDR1 SGHNT, CDR2 YYREEE (reference sequence). Trimming cost V 5 bases and J 4 bases; bases outside gene matches: 5. The CDR3 DNA is TGTGCCAGCAGGCTGACAGGGCTAGAGACCCAGTACTTC. Its protein product is CASRLTGLETQYF.

V is TRBV9 and J is TRBJ2-7, with 7 bases matching TRBD1. Germline trimming cut 3 bases from V and 3 bases from J; bases unmatched to any gene: 9. From germline, CDR1 is SGDLS and CDR2 YYNGEE. This CDR3 has 15 amino acids. Written as DNA, the CDR3 is TGTGCCAGCAGCGAGGGAGCCACAGGGGTCTACGAGCAGTACTTC. As protein: CASSEGATGVYEQYF.

This clone appeared a few times. V and J are TRBV5-4 and TRBJ1-4; D might be TRBD1 (5 bases). V was cut by 0 bases and J by 6 bases, with 12 bases left in between. The CDR3 loop spans 15 amino acids. Germline V lookup: CDR1 SGHNT, CDR2 YYREEE (reference sequence). The CDR3 nucleotides are TGTGCCAGCAGCTTGGGGGGCAGGGAAGATGAAAAACTGTTTTTT. This translates into CASSLGGREDEKLFF.

This chain joins TRBV9 and TRBJ2-7, with D possibly called TRBD1 or TRBD2 (5 bases each). The germline V gene encodes CDR1 SGDLS and CDR2 YYNGEE. This CDR3 has 14 amino acids. V was cut by 3 bases and J by 2 bases, with 12 bases left in between. The chain's CDR3 is CASSARDGAYEQYF. The CDR3, as DNA: TGTGCCAGCAGCGCCCGGGACGGGGCCTACGAGCAGTACTTC.

A few counts support this clone. The rearrangement uses TRBV5-8 and TRBJ2-7; D possibly corresponds to TRBD2 (5 bases). CDR3 length equals 15 residues. Germline V gene sequence: CDR1 SGHTS, CDR2 YDEGEE. Trimming took off 1 base at V and 2 bases at J, with 13 bases between the two ends. DNA of the CDR3: TGTGCCAGCAGCTTGCGAGGAGGTTTGCCCTACGAGCAGTACTTC. It yields the protein CASSLRGGLPYEQYF.

This clone was counted between two and nine times. The chain carries TRBV7-9 and TRBJ2-5, with 9 positions matching TRBD1. This CDR3 contains 14 residues. V shed 6 bases, J shed 3 bases, and the junction held 5 bases outside the gene matches. Looked up from germline, CDR1 is SEHNR and CDR2 is FQNEAQ (reference sequence). The CDR3: CASRHRDREETQYF. The CDR3 nucleotides read TGTGCCAGCAGGCACCGGGACAGGGAAGAGACCCAGTACTTC. The variable domain in full, completed from reference TRBV7-9 and TRBJ2-5, reads DTGVSQNPRHKITKRGQNVTFRCDPISEHNRLYWYRQTLGQGPEFLTYFQNEAQLEKSRLLSDRFSAERPKGSFSTLEIQRTEQGDSAMYLCASRHRDREETQYFGPGTRLLVL.

The chain has TRBV5-4 and TRBJ1-1; unclear D gene. Trimming stripped 2 bases from V and 1 base from J, with 9 bases between. Germline CDR1 reads SGHNT; CDR2 reads YYREEE (reference sequence). The CDR3 contains 14 residues. The CDR3 region has the DNA TGTGCCAGCAGCTTTGGACGGACGAACACTGAAGCTTTCTTT. As protein: CASSFGRTNTEAFF.

This clone was seen more than once but under ten times. At one boundary the junction diverges from the germline segment, which might be a read error. The chain uses TRBV7-7 and TRBJ2-3, with no clear D. The germline CDR1 and CDR2 sequences are SSHAT and FNYEAQ (reference sequence). This CDR3 comprises 16 residues. The CDR3 DNA follows: TGTGCTAGCAGCCCCATGGGTGTTTCTAGCACAGATACGCAGTATTTT. This gives the protein CASSPMGVSSTDTQYF. Complete variable domain (other parts from reference TRBV7-7 and TRBJ2-3): GAGVSQSPRYKVTKRGQDVTLRCDPISSHATLYWYQQALGQGPEFLTYFNYEAQPDKSGLPSDRFSAERPEGSISTLTIQRTEQRDSAMYRCASSPMGVSSTDTQYFGPGTRLTVL.

The CDR3 coding sequence is TGCGCCAGCAGTGTCAGTCTGGGCTCGTACGAGCAGTACTTC. It translates to CASSVSLGSYEQYF. The V and J genes are TRBV5-1 and TRBJ2-7; D gene ambiguous. Germline V gene data show CDR1 as SGHRS and CDR2 as YFSETQ. The CDR3 length is 14 residues. The V end lost 5 bases, the J end lost 4 bases, and 16 bases lay between the germline ends.

In this sample, this clone turned up many times. The chain uses TRBV7-3 and TRBJ1-2; D is ambiguous. This CDR3 is 13 amino acids long. Germline V gives CDR1 SGHTA, CDR2 FQGTGA. V dropped 5 bases and J dropped 14 bases, with 21 bases sitting between them. CDR3: CASSPLHPRALTF. Written as DNA, the CDR3 is TGTGCCAGCAGCCCCCTCCATCCTAGGGCATTGACCTTC.

This clone was picked up a small number of times. This chain links TRBV18 with TRBJ1-2; TRBD1 is a possible D gene (6 bases). Trimming removed 3 bases at V and 7 bases at J, with 18 bases between. Germline assignment: CDR1 KGHSH and CDR2 LQKENI. The CDR3 is 15 residues long. The CDR3 loop reads CASSPGHRERAGYTF. The DNA of the CDR3 is TGTGCCAGCTCACCTGGACACAGGGAGAGGGCTGGCTACACCTTC.

The DNA of the CDR3 is TGCGCCAGCAGCTTGGAGGGGGTGGGAGAGACCCAGTACTTC. It encodes CASSLEGVGETQYF. This chain links TRBV5-1 with TRBJ2-5; D may be TRBD1 (6 bases). This CDR3 is built from 14 residues. Looked up from germline, CDR1 is SGHRS and CDR2 is YFSETQ. Trimming removed 0 bases at V and 4 bases at J, with 10 bases between.

CDR3 sequence: CASSTVGGAGETQYF. The CDR3 DNA is TGTGCCAGCAGTACCGTCGGGGGGGCCGGGGAGACCCAGTACTTC. This chain joins TRBV27 and TRBJ2-5, with TRBD2 identical over 8 bases. Unmatched junction bases numbered 10, after V lost 5 bases and J lost 5 bases. The CDR3 is 15 amino acids. Germline V gene data show CDR1 as MNHEY and CDR2 as SMNVEV (reference sequence).

This chain joins TRBV7-3 and TRBJ2-2, with 9 bases identical to TRBD2. This CDR3 contains 18 residues. The V and J ends lost 5 bases and 6 bases, in that order; junction bases with no gene match: 16. Germline V gene sequence: CDR1 SGHTA, CDR2 FQGTGA. The CDR3 reads CASSTNPPAGGFAGELFF. CDR3 DNA sequence: TGTGCCAGCAGCACTAACCCCCCAGCGGGAGGCTTTGCCGGGGAGCTGTTTTTT.

The chain carries TRBV3-1 (or the pseudogene TRBV3-2) and TRBJ2-3; TRBD2 matches 13 bases. The CDR3 contains 18 residues. Germline V gene data show CDR1 as LGHDT and CDR2 as YNNKEL (reference sequence). V shed 0 bases, J shed 3 bases, and the junction held 6 bases outside the gene matches. This CDR3 is CASSQERTSGSVTDTQYF. The CDR3 DNA sequence: TGTGCCAGCAGCCAAGAGCGGACTAGCGGGAGCGTGACAGATACGCAGTATTTT.

The rearrangement links TRBV12-3 or TRBV12-4 to TRBJ1-2; 7 bases map to TRBD1. The CDR3 totals 13 residues. Trimming took 5 bases from V and 8 from J; bases not matched to a gene: 8. This CDR3 is CASSAYRGSGYTF. CDR3 coding DNA: TGTGCCAGCAGTGCATACAGGGGATCAGGCTACACCTTC.

In DNA, the CDR3 is TGTGCCAGCAGTGAAGGTTACAATGAGCAGTTCTTC. Translation gives CASSEGYNEQFF. The V and J genes are TRBV2 and TRBJ2-1; unclear D gene. The CDR3 totals 12 residues. Trimming left V 1 base short and J 4 bases short, with 2 bases between. Germline assignment: CDR1 SNHLY and CDR2 FYNNEI.

The table lists this clone with a few counts. The genes are TRBV10-3 and TRBJ1-2; TRBD1 might be the D (5 bases). V gave up 4 bases and J gave up 5 bases, with 14 bases separating them. Germline V gene sequence: CDR1 ENHRY, CDR2 SYGVKD. This CDR3 has 14 residues. CDR3 residues: CAISGGGGPYGYTF. In DNA form, the CDR3 reads TGTGCCATCAGTGGGGGCGGAGGACCTTATGGCTACACCTTC.

This clone showed up just once. This sequence joins TRBV4-1 and TRBJ2-7; D possibly matches TRBD1 or TRBD2 (5 bases each). Germline V gene sequence: CDR1 MGHRA, CDR2 YSYEKL. Trimming shortened V by 4 bases and J by 3 bases, and 22 bases separated the two germline ends. The CDR3 covers 17 residues. CDR3: CASSPRSGTLTYYEQYF. The CDR3 nucleotides read TGCGCCAGCAGCCCCCGCTCCGGGACCCTAACGTACTACGAGCAGTACTTC.